This T cell receptor (beta chain) was sequenced for a study of T cells in Graves' hyperthyroidism and ophthalmopathy. Notes on the study in general: In the blood, most expanded thyroid clonotypes above 0.001 appeared as well.

From RNA transcripts, TCR beta CDR3 regions were amplified. A first-round RT-PCR of the TCR CDR3 used the HTBI primer set. One entry per CDR3 protein, called by TCRdb with MiXCR from the multiplex PCR reads. The sample yields some 370,000 distinct CDR3 sequences, about 14% seen once. This CDR3 spans 14 amino acids. Unmatched junction bases numbered 10, after V lost 8 bases and J lost 7 bases. The germline CDR1 and CDR2 sequences are ENHRY and SYGVKD. Each person with ophthalmopathy scored at least 3 on the Clinical Activity Score, reached NOSPECS grade 4 or higher, and had been ill under 3 months. Lactation, pregnancy, other autoimmune disease or uncontrolled infection excluded patients. Each diagnosis was grounded in clinical symptoms, serum thyroxine and TRAb, thyroid ultrasound, and orbital computed tomography. This clonotype occurred a few times. The target antigen is unknown.

The sample was blood. This chain uses TRBV10-3 with TRBJ2-2; TRBD1 matches at 7 bases. The receptor was derived from a man between 45 and 60 years old with Graves' ophthalmopathy. In nucleotides, the CDR3 is TGTGCCATCGGGGACAGAACAACCAGCGGGGAGCTGTTTTTT. Translated, it gives CAIGDRTTSGELFF.